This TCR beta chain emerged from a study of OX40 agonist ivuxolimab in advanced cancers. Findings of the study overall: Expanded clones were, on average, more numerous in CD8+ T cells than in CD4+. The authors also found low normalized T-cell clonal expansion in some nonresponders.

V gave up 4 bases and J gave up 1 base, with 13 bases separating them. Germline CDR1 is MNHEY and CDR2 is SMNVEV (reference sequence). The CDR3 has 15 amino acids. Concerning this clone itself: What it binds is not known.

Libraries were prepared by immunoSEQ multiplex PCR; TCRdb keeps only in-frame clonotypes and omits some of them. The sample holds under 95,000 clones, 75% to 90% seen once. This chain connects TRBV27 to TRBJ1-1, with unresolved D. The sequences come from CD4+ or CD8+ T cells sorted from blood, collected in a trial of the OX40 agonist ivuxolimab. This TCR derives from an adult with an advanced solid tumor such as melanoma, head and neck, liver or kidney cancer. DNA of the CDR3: TGTGCCAGCAGTTCCCGGAGCGGGAGGAACACTGAAGCTTTCTTT. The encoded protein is CASSSRSGRNTEAFF.